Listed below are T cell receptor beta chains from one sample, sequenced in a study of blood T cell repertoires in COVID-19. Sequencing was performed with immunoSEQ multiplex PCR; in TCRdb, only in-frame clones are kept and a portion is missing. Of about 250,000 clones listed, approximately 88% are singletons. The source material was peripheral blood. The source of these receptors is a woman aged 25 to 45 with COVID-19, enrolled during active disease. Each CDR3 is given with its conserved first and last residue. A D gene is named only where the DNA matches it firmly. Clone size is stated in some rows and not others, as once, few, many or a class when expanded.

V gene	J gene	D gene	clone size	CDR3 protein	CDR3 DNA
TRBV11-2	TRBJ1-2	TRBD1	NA	CASSLAQGAEGYGYTF	TGTGCCAGCAGCTTAGCCCAGGGGGCTGAAGGCTATGGCTACACCTTC
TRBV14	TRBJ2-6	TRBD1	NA	CASSRRGTGDNSGANVLTF	TGTGCCAGCAGCCGCCGCGGGACAGGGGATAATTCTGGGGCCAACGTCCTGACTTTC
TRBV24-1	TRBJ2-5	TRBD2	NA	CATSAGGRGGETQYF	TGTGCCACCAGTGCGGGGGGGCGCGGTGGGGAGACCCAGTACTTC
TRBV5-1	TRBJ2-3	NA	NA	CASSLATGGDTQYF	TGCGCCAGCAGCTTGGCCACCGGAGGAGATACGCAGTATTTT
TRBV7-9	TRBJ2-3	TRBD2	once	CASSFGFGEGTDTQYF	TGTGCCAGCAGCTTTGGGTTCGGGGAGGGGACAGATACGCAGTATTTT
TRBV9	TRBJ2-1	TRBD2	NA	CASSPTSGRAGLSYNEQFF	TGTGCCAGCAGCCCCACTAGCGGGAGGGCCGGGTTGTCCTACAATGAGCAGTTCTTC
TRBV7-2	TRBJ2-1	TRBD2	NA	CASSSGTSGRNEQFF	TGTGCCAGCAGCTCCGGGACTAGCGGGAGAAATGAGCAGTTCTTC
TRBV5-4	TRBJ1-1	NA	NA	CASSLGQGMLAEAFF	TGTGCCAGCAGCTTGGGGCAGGGGATGTTAGCTGAAGCTTTCTTT
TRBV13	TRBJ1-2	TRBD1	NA	CASSLDGGQGPYGYTF	TGTGCCAGCAGCTTAGATGGGGGACAGGGGCCCTATGGCTACACCTTC
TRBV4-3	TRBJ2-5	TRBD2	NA	CASSQGVDGAGGHKETQYF	TGCGCCAGCAGCCAGGGCGTAGATGGAGCGGGGGGCCACAAAGAGACCCAGTACTTC
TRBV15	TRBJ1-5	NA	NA	CATSRVDSAQHF	TGTGCCACCAGCAGAGTCGATTCAGCCCAGCATTTT